Following are 8 T cell receptor beta chains from one sample sequenced in a study of identical twins. TCRdb called the 5' RACE reads again in MiXCR, with one record for every CDR3 protein. The sample carries roughly 490,000 distinct CDR3 sequences, roughly 13% recorded once. The sample was also reused in another study, on yellow fever vaccine responses in identical twins.

The sequenced sample was CD4+ T cells sorted from blood. The source of these receptors is a woman in her late teens or twenties in good health.

This sequence joins TRBV9 and TRBJ2-3, with 11 positions matching TRBD2. Germline V gene sequence: CDR1 SGDLS, CDR2 YYNGEE. The CDR3 extends over 17 amino acids. V gave up 3 bases and J gave up 4 bases; unmatched junction bases: 10. CDR3: CASSARLAGRAADTQYF. DNA of the CDR3: TGTGCCAGCAGCGCCCGACTAGCGGGAAGGGCTGCAGATACGCAGTATTTT.

The chain has TRBV18 and TRBJ1-2, with a tentative D call TRBD1 (6 bases). The CDR3 covers 16 residues. Trimming removed 1 base from V and 1 base from J, with 13 bases in between. CDR1 is KGHSH, CDR2 LQKENI, per germline. The CDR3, as DNA: TGTGCCAGCTCACCACAGAGACAGGACCTTAACTATGGCTACACCTTC. Its protein product is CASSPQRQDLNYGYTF.

This clonotype turned up a few times. The chain joins TRBV11-2 to TRBJ2-5, with 8 bases fitting TRBD2. Trimming cost V 5 bases and J 5 bases; bases outside gene matches: 16. CDR1 SGHAT and CDR2 FQNNGV come from the germline V gene. The CDR3 spans 17 residues. CDR3 nucleotides: TGTGCCAGCAGCAACCGCCGGGGAGCGGGGGCAAGGGAGACCCAGTACTTC. Residues: CASSNRRGAGARETQYF.

The V gene is TRBV5-1, the J gene TRBJ2-1; 9 bases line up with TRBD1. This CDR3 is 16 amino acids long. In germline, CDR1 is SGHRS, CDR2 YFSETQ. Germline trimming cut 4 bases from V and 1 base from J; bases unmatched to any gene: 6. The CDR3 sequence: CASSKDRGGSYNEQFF. CDR3 DNA: TGCGCCAGCAGCAAAGACAGGGGGGGTTCCTACAATGAGCAGTTCTTC. Full variable domain (remainder filled in from reference TRBV5-1 and TRBJ2-1): KAGVTQTPRYLIKTRGQQVTLSCSPISGHRSVSWYQQTPGQGLQFLFEYFSETQRNKGNFPGRFSGRQFSNSRSEMNVSTLELGDSALYLCASSKDRGGSYNEQFFGPGTRLTVL.

This clonotype has just one count. The genes are TRBV20-1 and TRBJ2-5; TRBD2 agrees at 8 bases. After removal of 6 bases from V and 5 bases from J, the junction contained 14 bases not matched to a gene. CDR3 size: 15 residues. Germline CDR1 and CDR2: DFQATT and SNEGSKA (reference sequence). The chain's CDR3 is CSAKNPAGVYETQYF. The DNA of the CDR3 is TGCAGTGCAAAGAACCCAGCGGGAGTGTACGAGACCCAGTACTTC.

The chain is built from TRBV14 and TRBJ2-6; D gene ambiguous. CDR3 length equals 15 residues. V was cut by 0 bases and J by 1 base, with 4 bases left in between. Germline V gene data show CDR1 as SGHDN and CDR2 as FVKESK. The CDR3 sequence: CASSQDKSGANVLTF. The CDR3 DNA reads as TGTGCCAGCAGCCAAGATAAGTCTGGGGCCAACGTCCTGACTTTC. Based on the CDR3 plus reference TRBV14 and TRBJ2-6, the full variable domain is EAGVTQFPSHSVIEKGQTVTLRCDPISGHDNLYWYRRVMGKEIKFLLHFVKESKQDESGMPNNRFLAERTGGTYSTLKVQPAELEDSGVYFCASSQDKSGANVLTFGAGSRLTVL.

V usage is TRBV5-6 and J usage is TRBJ2-3, with a weak D call TRBD2 (6 bases). This CDR3 is 16 amino acids long. The germline gives CDR1 SGHDT, CDR2 YYEEEE. V was cut by 3 bases and J by 6 bases, with 20 bases left in between. Here the CDR3 DNA reads TGTGCCAGCAGCTCTGGAGGGGTACAAAAACGGGATACGCAGTATTTT. This encodes CASSSGGVQKRDTQYF.

This clonotype has more than one count but fewer than ten. This rearrangement joins TRBV12-3 or TRBV12-4 to TRBJ2-2; 7 nucleotides agree with TRBD1. With 5 bases clipped from V and 0 bases from J, the junction kept 6 bases outside the gene matches. The CDR3 consists of 16 residues. CDR3 coding DNA: TGTGCCAGCAGTCCGCGGACAGGAACGAACACCGGGGAGCTGTTTTTT. Encoded protein: CASSPRTGTNTGELFF.